This T cell receptor beta chain was observed in a study of cytomegalovirus exposure and HLA in healthy donors. Study-wide findings and caveats: A later analysis appeared to link common viral pathogens to several of the most significant clusters.

This PCR relied on a set of 60 Vbeta primers and 13 Jbeta primers. Using immunoSEQ multiplex PCR, the repertoire was profiled, and TCRdb retains in-frame clones only, with some absent. Counted here are roughly 63,000 clones, around 80% occurring once; the ten biggest clones make up roughly a quarter. About this clone: Antigen unknown.

Germline loops: CDR1 SGHVS, CDR2 FNYEAQ. The CDR3 loop spans 15 amino acids. V dropped 3 bases and J dropped 6; count of bases not matched to a gene: 5. The gene calls are TRBV7-6 and TRBJ2-7; 13 bases are a match to TRBD2. This TCR came from a woman aged 40 to 49 in good health and CMV-seropositive. The sequenced material came from PBMCs. In DNA form, the CDR3 reads TGTGCCAGCAGCTTCGGGACTAGCGGGACTAGCGAGCAGTACTTC. It yields the protein CASSFGTSGTSEQYF.